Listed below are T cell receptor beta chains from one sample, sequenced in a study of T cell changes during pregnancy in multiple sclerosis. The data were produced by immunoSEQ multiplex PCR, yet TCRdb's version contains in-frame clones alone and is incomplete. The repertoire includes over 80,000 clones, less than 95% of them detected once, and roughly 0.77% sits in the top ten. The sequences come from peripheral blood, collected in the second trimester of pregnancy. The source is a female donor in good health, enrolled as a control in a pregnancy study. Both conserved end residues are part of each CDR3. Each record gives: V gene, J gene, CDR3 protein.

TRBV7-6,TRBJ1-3,CASSLSIPPIYF
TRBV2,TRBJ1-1,CASSEPPGGLTEAFF
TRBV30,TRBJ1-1,CAWSGQGGVTEAFF
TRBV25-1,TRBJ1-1,CASSELGGNTEAFF
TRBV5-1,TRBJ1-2,CASSTDGGNYGYTF
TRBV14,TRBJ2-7,CASSQVLTSREQYF
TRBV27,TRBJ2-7,CASSLGGTGTYEQYF
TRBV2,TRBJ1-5,CASSPGVGSNQPQHF
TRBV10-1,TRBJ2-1,CASSESIGSLAALNEQFF
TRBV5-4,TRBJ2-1,CATTLGTYNEQFF
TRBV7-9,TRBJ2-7,CASSLGDRGHEQYF
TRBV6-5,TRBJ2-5,CASSFSGQETQYF
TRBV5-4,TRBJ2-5,CASSSPGLAGEGGETQYF
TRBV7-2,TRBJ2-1,CASSLDRRGNEQFF
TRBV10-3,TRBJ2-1,CAISETSRLAGYSYNEQFF
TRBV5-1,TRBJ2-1,CASSSSPSGGARNEQFF
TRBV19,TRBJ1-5,CASRWGGDQPQHF
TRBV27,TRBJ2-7,CASSRTTSGSSYEQYF
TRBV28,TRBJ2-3,CASRNPGLGSRDTQYF
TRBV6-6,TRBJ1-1,CASSKNRVLTEAFF
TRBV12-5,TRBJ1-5,CASGFPQGGNQPQHF
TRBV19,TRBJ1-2,CASSAGDRANYGYTF
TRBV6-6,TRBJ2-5,CASSYGQGGFEWTQYF
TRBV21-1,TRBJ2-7,CASSRRQVRAYEQYF
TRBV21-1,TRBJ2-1,CASSKGGQGPSPIFF
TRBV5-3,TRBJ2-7,CARSFQGLAPYEQYF
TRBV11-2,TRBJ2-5,CASSPRLRSQETQYF
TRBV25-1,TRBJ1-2,CASSDLGVLYGYTF
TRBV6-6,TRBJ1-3,CASTRGGISGNTIYF
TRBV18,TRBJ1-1,CASSRAGVNTEAFF
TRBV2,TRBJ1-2,CASRETGGIYGYTF